A selection of T cell receptor beta chains follows, all from one sample in a study of T cell changes during pregnancy in multiple sclerosis. The table came from immunoSEQ multiplex PCR; TCRdb's copy has only in-frame clones and leaves some out. The data hold approximately 40,000 clones, with 80% to 95% observed a single time. The source material was CD8+ T cells from peripheral blood mononuclear cells, sampled after pregnancy. Every receptor here comes from a female donor with multiple sclerosis, enrolled in a pregnancy study. Both conserved end residues are part of each CDR3. A D gene is named only where the DNA matches it firmly. Size tells how often a clone was seen (once, few, many) or the class of an expanded clone, and some rows leave it out.

TRBV5-1,TRBJ1-1,TRBD1,-,TGCGCCAGCAGCATCAGACAGGGGGCTTTTGCTGAAGCTTTCTTT,CASSIRQGAFAEAFF
TRBV9,TRBJ2-1,TRBD1,-,TGTGCCAGCAGCGTAGGTGCGGCAGGGGGATACAATGAGCAGTTCTTC,CASSVGAAGGYNEQFF
TRBV6-5,TRBJ1-1,-,-,TGTGCCAGCAGTTACATTGTCCTGGGAGAGAACACTGAAGCTTTCTTT,CASSYIVLGENTEAFF
TRBV2,TRBJ2-7,-,once,TGTGCCAGCAGTGATTTGGCAGGTGACTCCTACGAGCAGTACTTC,CASSDLAGDSYEQYF
TRBV5-4,TRBJ2-2,-,-,TGTGCCAGCAGACTGTTGCCCAACACCGGGGAGCTGTTTTTT,CASRLLPNTGELFF
TRBV7-9,TRBJ1-1,-,-,TGTGCCAGCAGCTTCCCGGGAGGGACTGAAGCTTTCTTT,CASSFPGGTEAFF
TRBV7-2,TRBJ2-1,-,-,TGTGCCAGCAGCTTGACAGAAACCTACAATGAGCAGTTCTTC,CASSLTETYNEQFF
TRBV4-2,TRBJ2-3,TRBD2,few,TGTGCCAGCAGCCAAGAGGGAGCGGGGGCCACAGATACGCAGTATTTT,CASSQEGAGATDTQYF
TRBV27,TRBJ2-3,TRBD2,-,TGTGCCAGCAGGGGACTAGCCCCCACAGATACGCAGTATTTT,CASRGLAPTDTQYF
TRBV7-9,TRBJ1-3,TRBD1,-,TGTGCCAGCAGCTCTTGGGAGACAGGGATCAATGGAAACACCATATATTTT,CASSSWETGINGNTIYF
TRBV7-2,TRBJ2-1,TRBD1,-,TGTGCCAGCAGCTTAGGAGTGGGGACAGGGGATTACAATGAGCAGTTCTTC,CASSLGVGTGDYNEQFF
TRBV5-6,TRBJ1-5,TRBD1,-,TGTGCCAGCAGCTTGAAGGGGGCAGGTCAGCCCCAGCATTTT,CASSLKGAGQPQHF
TRBV10-2,TRBJ2-1,TRBD1,-,TGCGCCAGCAGCCCCGGGACAGGCGGCCTTAATGAGCAGTTCTTC,CASSPGTGGLNEQFF
TRBV27,TRBJ2-1,-,-,TGTGCCAGCGCGTCCTCAGGGGTATCCTACAATGAGCAGTTCTTC,CASASSGVSYNEQFF
TRBV9,TRBJ2-1,TRBD2,-,TGTGCCAGCAGCGTAGATGGAGGGAGGGACAATGAGCAGTTCTTC,CASSVDGGRDNEQFF
TRBV2,TRBJ2-1,TRBD2,once,TGTGCCAGCACCGGGACTATCTCCTACAATGAGCAGTTCTTC,CASTGTISYNEQFF
TRBV27,TRBJ1-5,-,-,TGTGCCAGCAGTCCCAACGGGTATAGCAATCAGCCCCAGCATTTT,CASSPNGYSNQPQHF
TRBV6-1,TRBJ1-4,TRBD1,few,TGTGCCAGCAGTGCGAGGGAAGGACAGGGAGGAGAAAAACTGTTTTTT,CASSAREGQGGEKLFF
TRBV28,TRBJ2-1,TRBD2,-,TGTGCCAGCAGCCAAGAAGGGACTACCTACAATGAGCAGTTCTTC,CASSQEGTTYNEQFF
TRBV27,TRBJ2-1,TRBD2,-,TGTGCCAGCAGTTTATCGGGAGGGGACGTCTACAATGAGCAGTTCTTC,CASSLSGGDVYNEQFF
TRBV27,TRBJ2-7,TRBD2,-,TGTGCCAGCAGTCGCACCGGACTAGCGGGAGCCTACGAGCAGTACTTC,CASSRTGLAGAYEQYF
TRBV10-2,TRBJ2-7,-,-,TGCGCCAGCAGTGACAGGGCCGACGAGCAGTACTTC,CASSDRADEQYF
TRBV9,TRBJ1-5,TRBD1,few,TGTGCCAGCAGCGTAGGGACAGGGAATCAGCCCCAGCATTTT,CASSVGTGNQPQHF
TRBV9,TRBJ2-4,TRBD2,-,TGTGCCAGCAGCGTAGGGGGCGGGAGGGACATTCAGTACTTC,CASSVGGGRDIQYF
TRBV7-9,TRBJ2-3,TRBD2,once,TGTGCCAGCAGCCTCGCCCCCTCTTGGACTAGTGGGTCCACAGATACGCAGTATTTT,CASSLAPSWTSGSTDTQYF
TRBV7-9,TRBJ2-1,TRBD2,-,TGTGCCAGCAGCCCCGGGACTAGCGCGCGGCAGTTCTTC,CASSPGTSARQFF
TRBV7-6,TRBJ2-7,TRBD1,-,TGTGCCAGCAGCCCCCCCGGACAGGGCCAAACCTACGAGCAGTACTTC,CASSPPGQGQTYEQYF